A single sample gave rise to the 19 T cell receptor beta chains below, sequenced in a study of cytomegalovirus exposure and HLA in healthy donors. The PCR employed 60 Vbeta primers together with 13 Jbeta primers. Method: immunoSEQ multiplex PCR; TCRdb's copy keeps in-frame clones and lacks some. The sample lists approximately 200,000 clones; roughly 80% were seen once. The source material was PBMCs. Every receptor here comes from a man aged 35 to 55 in good health and CMV-seronegative.

The chain combines TRBV7-2 with TRBJ1-1; 7 bases are shared with TRBD1. The CDR3 has 13 amino acids. Trimming took 5 bases from V and 8 from J; bases not matched to a gene: 8. Germline V gene data show CDR1 as SGHTA and CDR2 as FQGNSA. The CDR3 spells CASSKQGFGEAFF. CDR3 nucleotides: TGTGCCAGCAGCAAACAGGGGTTCGGAGAAGCTTTCTTT. The full variable domain, rest sourced from reference TRBV7-2 and TRBJ1-1, is GAGVSQSPSNKVTEKGKDVELRCDPISGHTALYWYRQSLGQGLEFLIYFQGNSAPDKSGLPSDRFSAERTGGSVSTLTIQRTQQEDSAVYLCASSKQGFGEAFFGQGTRLTVV.

This clone occurred a few times. The chain links TRBV7-2 to TRBJ1-2; 8 bases agree with TRBD1. The CDR3 runs to 15 residues. Germline CDR1 and CDR2: SGHTA and FQGNSA. V was clipped by 4 bases and J by 3 bases; unmatched bases: 7. The CDR3 region is CASSYGQGLDYGYTF. In DNA, the CDR3 is TGTGCCAGCAGCTATGGACAGGGACTCGACTATGGCTACACCTTC.

The CDR3 DNA is TGTGCCATCAGTGAGTCTGTGGGGGGACTTCACACAGATACGCAGTATTTT. Protein sequence: CAISESVGGLHTDTQYF. V usage is TRBV10-3 and J usage is TRBJ2-3; a possible D gene is TRBD2 (6 bases). Per the germline V gene, CDR1 is ENHRY and CDR2 is SYGVKD. This CDR3 has 17 residues. Trimming took off 0 bases at V and 2 bases at J, with 15 bases between the two ends.

The chain has TRBV7-9 and TRBJ2-7; weak D call: TRBD2 (5 bases). Trimming cost V 1 base and J 4 bases, with 11 bases left between them. Germline assignment: CDR1 SEHNR and CDR2 FQNEAQ (reference sequence). The CDR3 has 14 residues. The CDR3 region is CASSLEGAGYEQYF. The DNA of the CDR3 is TGTGCCAGCAGCTTAGAGGGAGCAGGATACGAGCAGTACTTC. Combining the CDR3 with reference TRBV7-9 and TRBJ2-7 gives the whole variable domain DTGVSQNPRHKITKRGQNVTFRCDPISEHNRLYWYRQTLGQGPEFLTYFQNEAQLEKSRLLSDRFSAERPKGSFSTLEIQRTEQGDSAMYLCASSLEGAGYEQYFGPGTRLTVT.

The chain uses TRBV15 and TRBJ1-6; D may be TRBD1 (5 bases). Deletions cut 7 bases from V and 7 bases from J, with 11 bases between. Germline CDR1 reads LNHNV; CDR2 reads YYDKDF (reference sequence). This CDR3 has 13 amino acids. This CDR3 reads CATTPGANSPLHF. CDR3 in DNA: TGTGCCACCACCCCTGGGGCGAATTCACCCCTCCACTTT.

The rearrangement links TRBV11-2 to TRBJ1-1; D gene unclear. Looked up from germline, CDR1 is SGHAT and CDR2 is FQNNGV. The CDR3 consists of 16 residues. Trimming removed 1 base at V and 4 bases at J, with 16 bases between. CDR3 sequence reads: CASSLGRIGISTEAFF. The DNA of the CDR3 is TGTGCCAGCAGCTTAGGTCGGATCGGGATCAGCACTGAAGCTTTCTTT.

The V call is TRBV7-8, the J call TRBJ1-2; 9 bases align to TRBD1. The trim removed 5 bases at V and 6 bases at J, leaving 22 bases unmatched. Germline-derived CDR1 and CDR2 are SGHVS and FQNEAQ. The CDR3 is made up of 19 amino acids. Here the CDR3 DNA reads TGTGCCAGCAGCCCAGCCGGCGGTTGGATGGACAGGGGAGGGAATGGCTACACCTTC. Its protein is CASSPAGGWMDRGGNGYTF.

DNA of the CDR3: TGTGCCAGCTCACCGAACAGAAACACTGAAGCTTTCTTT. It encodes CASSPNRNTEAFF. The chain carries TRBV18 and TRBJ1-1; D is unclear. The CDR3 totals 13 residues. V was clipped by 3 bases and J by 2 bases, with 7 bases between them. Per the germline V gene, CDR1 is KGHSH and CDR2 is LQKENI.

The V gene is TRBV4-3, the J gene TRBJ2-5; 12 bases align to TRBD2. Germline CDR1 is LGHNA and CDR2 is YSLEER. The CDR3 covers 17 residues. Unmatched junction bases numbered 8, after V lost 1 base and J lost 5 bases. CDR3 sequence reads: CASSQGSSGGARETQYF. The CDR3 region has the DNA TGCGCCAGCAGCCAAGGTTCTAGCGGGGGGGCCAGGGAGACCCAGTACTTC.

CDR3 sequence reads: CASSLGPTRFYEQYF. CDR3 DNA: TGTGCCAGCAGCTTGGGACCGACAAGATTTTACGAGCAGTACTTC. V is TRBV5-6 and J is TRBJ2-7; no reliable D call. The CDR3 extends over 15 amino acids. Germline V gives CDR1 SGHDT, CDR2 YYEEEE. The V end lost 0 bases, the J end lost 4 bases, and 14 bases lay between the germline ends.

J is TRBJ1-2 and V is TRBV2; TRBD1 is a possible D gene (5 bases). CDR3 length: 12 amino acids. Trimming pared 3 bases from V and 6 bases from J, leaving 8 bases between. The germline V gene encodes CDR1 SNHLY and CDR2 FYNNEI. The CDR3 DNA follows: TGTGCCAGCAGTGACGACAGTAATGGCTACACCTTC. This sequence encodes CASSDDSNGYTF.

The chain has TRBV30 and TRBJ2-1; 9 bases match TRBD2. This CDR3 spans 14 amino acids. Germline lookup yields CDR1 GTSNPN and CDR2 SVGIG (reference sequence). The V segment lost 3 bases and the J segment 4 bases; nucleotides outside the gene matches: 4. In DNA, the CDR3 is TGTGCCTGGAGGACTAGCGGAAGTTACAATGAGCAGTTCTTC. Protein: CAWRTSGSYNEQFF.

This clone showed up just a few times. The V call is TRBV11-2, the J call TRBJ1-2; D is unresolved. CDR3 size: 18 residues. Germline V lookup: CDR1 SGHAT, CDR2 FQNNGV. The V gene lost 1 base and the J gene lost 0 bases, with 18 bases spanning the gap. In DNA form, the CDR3 reads TGTGCCAGCAGCTTAGCCTTACAGCCAGAAGGAACTAACTATGGCTACACCTTC. Residues: CASSLALQPEGTNYGYTF.

The chain combines TRBV7-2 with TRBJ1-1; the D is unclear. There are 16 residues in the CDR3. V shed 7 bases and J shed 4 bases, with 22 bases lying between them. Per germline, CDR1 SGHTA and CDR2 FQGNSA. The CDR3 loop reads CASTFSDGVPGTEAFF. CDR3 sequence (DNA): TGTGCCAGCACCTTTTCCGACGGGGTGCCGGGCACTGAAGCTTTCTTT. Filled out from reference TRBV7-2 and TRBJ1-1, the complete variable domain reads GAGVSQSPSNKVTEKGKDVELRCDPISGHTALYWYRQSLGQGLEFLIYFQGNSAPDKSGLPSDRFSAERTGGSVSTLTIQRTQQEDSAVYLCASTFSDGVPGTEAFFGQGTRLTVV.

This clone came up once. This sequence joins TRBV6-1 and TRBJ2-1; 7 bases are shared with TRBD1. The V gene's germline CDR1 is MNHNS and CDR2 SASEGT. The CDR3 is 15 amino acids. J lost 4 bases, V lost 4 bases, and 7 bases had no gene match. The CDR3 loop reads CASSATGVGYNEQFF. CDR3 nucleotide sequence: TGTGCCAGCAGTGCAACAGGGGTAGGGTACAATGAGCAGTTCTTC.

The chain couples TRBV7-9 to TRBJ1-5, with 8 bases that match TRBD1. Germline CDR1 reads SEHNR; CDR2 reads FQNEAQ (reference sequence). J gave up 0 bases and V 5 bases, and 15 bases lay outside the gene matches. CDR3 length: 19 amino acids. CDR3 sequence: CASSLGVGQGTYSNQPQHF. The CDR3 DNA sequence: TGTGCCAGCAGCCTAGGTGTTGGACAGGGCACTTATAGCAATCAGCCCCAGCATTTT.

J is TRBJ2-1 and V is TRBV5-1, with D possibly being TRBD2 (6 bases). Germline loops: CDR1 SGHRS, CDR2 YFSETQ. Trimming left V 4 bases short and J 7 bases short, with 18 bases between. The CDR3 covers 15 residues. The CDR3 region is CASSRGTEVVNEQFF. Written as DNA, the CDR3 is TGCGCCAGCAGCCGCGGGACCGAGGTGGTGAATGAGCAGTTCTTC.

V gene TRBV29-1 combines with J gene TRBJ2-3; possibly TRBD2 for D (6 bases). Trimming left V 6 bases short and J 10 bases short, with 17 bases between. The CDR3 covers 12 residues. Looked up from germline, CDR1 is SQVTM and CDR2 is ANQGSEA. The CDR3 bases are TGCAGCGTCGTTCCCGTCACGGGAGCGCAGTATTTT. It codes for CSVVPVTGAQYF.

The chain links TRBV27 to TRBJ1-1, with 7 bases aligning to TRBD1. The CDR3 spans 14 residues. Germline V lookup: CDR1 MNHEY, CDR2 SMNVEV (reference sequence). With 4 bases clipped from V and 1 base from J, the junction kept 3 bases outside the gene matches. The CDR3 is CASSYNRGNTEAFF. The CDR3 nucleotides read TGTGCCAGCAGTTATAACAGGGGGAACACTGAAGCTTTCTTT.